This T cell receptor beta chain stems from a study of post-analysis software for immune sequencing data. Study details: The cohort encompassed relapsing-remitting, secondary progressive and progressive-relapsing multiple sclerosis disease courses.

V lost 6 bases and J 0 bases, leaving 12 bases between the germline ends. Germline V gives CDR1 MNHEY, CDR2 SVGAGI. There are 14 residues in the CDR3. Carried by the TCR beta cDNA libraries were unique molecular identifiers. MiXCR, run by TCRdb on the PCR reads, gives a single entry per CDR3 protein. The table includes hundreds of thousands of distinct CDR3 sequences, roughly 46% detected once. This clonotype was counted only a few times. The antigen remains unidentified. Regarding the study as a whole: Several TRBV segments were more frequent in patients than controls; TRBV5-6, TRBV5-1 and TRBV20-1 belonged to this group.

This TCR derives from a girl aged 5-17 years with multiple sclerosis. Sequenced sample: blood. The V call is TRBV6-5, the J call TRBJ2-7, with D maybe TRBD1 (5 bases). Here the CDR3 reads CASRLTDTSYEQYF. CDR3 in DNA: TGTGCCAGCAGGCTGACAGATACCTCCTACGAGCAGTACTTC.